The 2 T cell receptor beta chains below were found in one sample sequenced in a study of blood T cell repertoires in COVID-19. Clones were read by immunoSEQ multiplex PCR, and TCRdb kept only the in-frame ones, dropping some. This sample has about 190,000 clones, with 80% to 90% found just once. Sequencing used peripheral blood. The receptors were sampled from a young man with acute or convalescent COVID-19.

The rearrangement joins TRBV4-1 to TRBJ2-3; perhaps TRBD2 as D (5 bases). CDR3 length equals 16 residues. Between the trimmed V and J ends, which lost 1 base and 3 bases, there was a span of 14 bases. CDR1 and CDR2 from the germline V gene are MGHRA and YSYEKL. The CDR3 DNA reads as TGCGCCAGCAGCCAAGTGGGCCGGGGTGGGACAGATACGCAGTATTTT. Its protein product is CASSQVGRGGTDTQYF.

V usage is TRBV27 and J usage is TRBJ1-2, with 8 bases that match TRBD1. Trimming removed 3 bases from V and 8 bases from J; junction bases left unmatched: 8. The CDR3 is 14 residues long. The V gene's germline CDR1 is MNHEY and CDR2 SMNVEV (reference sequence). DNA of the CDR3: TGTGCCAGCAGTTTCCACGACAGGGGAATCGGCTACACCTTC. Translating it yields CASSFHDRGIGYTF.